The 25 T cell receptor beta chains below all came from one sample that was sequenced in a study of shared T cell receptors in the human thymus. TCRdb's table, derived via immunoSEQ multiplex PCR, lists solely in-frame clones and lacks some. There are roughly 700,000 clones in the sample; approximately 87% occur only once, and about 0.01% lies in the top ten. These data were also filed under a second study, of human thymus T cells.

Sequencing input: thymocytes. The receptors were gathered from a boy under three years old with a congenital heart defect.

J is TRBJ2-3 and V is TRBV6-5; 7 bases line up with TRBD1. CDR3 length: 14 residues. The trim removed 2 bases at V and 8 bases at J, leaving 7 bases unmatched. Germline CDR1 reads MNHEY; CDR2 reads SVGAGI. The CDR3 nucleotides read TGTGCCAGCAGTTACGCTCCACAGGGGTCTACGCAGTATTTT. Its protein product is CASSYAPQGSTQYF.

The CDR3 coding sequence is TGTGCCTGGAGTGTAGGGGCCAGCAATCAGCCCCAGCATTTT. This encodes CAWSVGASNQPQHF. The V and J genes are TRBV30 and TRBJ1-5; D possibly corresponds to TRBD1 (5 bases). CDR1 is GTSNPN and CDR2 is SVGIG in the germline V gene (reference sequence). V lost 0 bases and J lost 1, with 7 bases in between. There are 14 residues in the CDR3.

This rearrangement joins TRBV14 to TRBJ2-2; perhaps TRBD2 as D (6 bases). Trimming stripped 1 base from V and 1 base from J, with 7 bases between. CDR1 and CDR2 from the germline V gene are SGHDN and FVKESK. The CDR3 consists of 15 residues. This chain's CDR3 is CASSQGGMNTGELFF. Here the CDR3 DNA reads TGTGCCAGCAGCCAAGGCGGGATGAACACCGGGGAGCTGTTTTTT.

The chain employs TRBV5-1 and TRBJ2-4; D perhaps matches TRBD2 (5 bases). With 4 bases removed from V and 0 bases from J, the gap between germline ends came to 11 bases. CDR3 length equals 15 residues. CDR1 and CDR2 from the germline V gene are SGHRS and YFSETQ. The CDR3 sequence: CASSGEPLAKNIQYF. CDR3 in DNA: TGCGCCAGCAGCGGGGAGCCACTAGCCAAAAACATTCAGTACTTC.

The chain has TRBV2 and TRBJ1-2; 7 nucleotides line up with TRBD1. CDR1 and CDR2 from the germline V gene are SNHLY and FYNNEI. The ends lost 5 bases at V and 4 bases at J; junction bases unmatched: 10. The length of the CDR3 is 15 residues. The CDR3 DNA reads TGTGCCAGCAGTCAAGACTACAGGGGCGGCTATGGCTACACCTTC. Protein: CASSQDYRGGYGYTF.

As DNA, the CDR3 is TGCGCCAGCAGCCAAGCCACGCGGGACGCGGACAATGAGCAGTTCTTC. It translates to CASSQATRDADNEQFF. This chain connects TRBV4-3 to TRBJ2-1; tentatively, D is TRBD2 (6 bases). CDR3 length: 16 residues. Trimming cost V 1 base and J 5 bases, with 15 bases left between them. Germline V gives CDR1 LGHNA, CDR2 YSLEER.

The rearrangement joins TRBV2 to TRBJ1-2, with unresolved D. The germline CDR1 and CDR2 sequences are SNHLY and FYNNEI. The CDR3 spans 16 residues. V was trimmed by 6 bases and J by 4 bases, leaving 21 bases between them. The CDR3 DNA reads TGTGCCAGCAGCGGCCCGGGTTCAAACGAGGGCTATGGCTACACCTTC. Translating gives CASSGPGSNEGYGYTF.

This chain uses TRBV19 with TRBJ1-1, with TRBD1 as a possible D gene (5 bases). The CDR3 runs 13 residues. Germline CDR1 reads LNHDA; CDR2 reads SQIVND (reference sequence). V was shortened by 2 bases and J by 8 bases, with 12 bases between the two germline ends. CDR3 protein: CASSIRRGTEAFF. The CDR3 nucleotides read TGTGCCAGTAGTATAAGGCGCGGGACGGAAGCTTTCTTT. Variable domain in full (rest from reference TRBV19 and TRBJ1-1): DGGITQSPKYLFRKEGQNVTLSCEQNLNHDAMYWYRQDPGQGLRLIYYSQIVNDFQKGDIAEGYSVSREKKESFPLTVTSAQKNPTAFYLCASSIRRGTEAFFGQGTRLTVV.

V and J are TRBV10-3 and TRBJ2-5; TRBD1 matches at 9 bases. With 6 bases clipped from V and 1 base from J, the junction kept 0 bases outside the gene matches. The CDR3 runs to 13 residues. The germline V gene has CDR1 ENHRY and CDR2 SYGVKD. CDR3 sequence reads: CAIRDRGQETQYF. The CDR3 DNA reads as TGTGCCATCAGGGACAGGGGCCAAGAGACCCAGTACTTC.

The chain carries TRBV5-4 and TRBJ2-2; TRBD2 matches 11 bases. This CDR3 is built from 18 residues. J was trimmed by 1 base and V by 2 bases; bases with no gene match: 7. The germline V gene has CDR1 SGHNT and CDR2 YYREEE (reference sequence). The CDR3 sequence: CASSFNRLAGLNTGELFF. The DNA of the CDR3 is TGTGCCAGCAGCTTTAACCGACTAGCGGGGCTGAACACCGGGGAGCTGTTTTTT.

On this clone itself: Other DNA sequences in the sample encode the same CDR3. The chain joins TRBV18 to TRBJ2-7; 8 nucleotides agree with TRBD1. Trimming took 5 bases from V and 2 from J; bases not matched to a gene: 5. The CDR3 consists of 14 residues. The germline gives CDR1 KGHSH, CDR2 LQKENI. The CDR3 DNA sequence: TGTGCCAGCTCAGCCGGGACAGGCCCCTACGAGCAGTACTTC. Its translation is CASSAGTGPYEQYF. Full variable domain (remainder filled in from reference TRBV18 and TRBJ2-7): NAGVMQNPRHLVRRRGQEARLRCSPMKGHSHVYWYRQLPEEGLKFMVYLQKENIIDESGMPKERFSAEFPKEGPSILRIQQVVRGDSAAYFCASSAGTGPYEQYFGPGTRLTVT.

A few counts support this clone. The rearrangement uses TRBV6-5 and TRBJ2-6; the D gene is possibly TRBD1 (5 bases). Germline V gene lookup returns CDR1 MNHEY and CDR2 SVGAGI. CDR3 size: 14 residues. Trimming shortened V by 1 base and J by 12 bases, and 13 bases separated the two germline ends. The DNA of the CDR3 is TGTGCCAGCAGTTACTGGGCCCAGGGATCCGTCCTGACTTTC. Its translation is CASSYWAQGSVLTF.

Note on this clone: This sample also contains other DNA sequences that code for the same CDR3. The rearrangement links TRBV13 to TRBJ2-2; D is perhaps TRBD2 (6 bases). Trimming cost V 5 bases and J 1 base, with 14 bases left between them. The CDR3 loop spans 16 amino acids. The germline gives CDR1 PRHDT, CDR2 FYEKMQ (reference sequence). The chain's CDR3 is CASSPGLARNTGELFF. In nucleotides, the CDR3 is TGTGCCAGCAGCCCCGGCCTAGCGCGGAACACCGGGGAGCTGTTTTTT.

The gene calls are TRBV13 and TRBJ1-3; unclear D gene. Germline values: CDR1 PRHDT, CDR2 FYEKMQ (reference sequence). The CDR3 has 18 residues. The germline V and J ends were trimmed by 2 bases and 0 bases, with 17 bases remaining between them. CDR3 in DNA: TGTGCCAGCAGCTTATTTCCCCGGGTCCAGAGCTCTGGAAACACCATATATTTT. Amino acid sequence: CASSLFPRVQSSGNTIYF.

The sample holds one count of this clone. The rearrangement joins TRBV23-1 to TRBJ1-1; TRBD1 matches 9 bases. TRBV23-1 is assigned to the ORF class and has an uncertain function. V was pared by 2 bases and J by 0 bases, with 4 bases of the junction left unmatched. The CDR3 extends over 16 amino acids. The CDR3 sequence is CASSQPGQGMNTEAFF. As DNA, the CDR3 is TGCGCCAGCAGTCAACCCGGACAGGGGATGAACACTGAAGCTTTCTTT.

This clone was recorded once. This chain links TRBV9 with TRBJ2-7, with D possibly TRBD2 on 5 matching bases. CDR1 is SGDLS and CDR2 is YYNGEE in the germline V gene. The CDR3 has 14 amino acids. Trimming stripped 0 bases from V and 3 bases from J, with 10 bases between. Here the CDR3 reads CASSVASGDYEQYF. For the CDR3, the DNA is TGTGCCAGCAGCGTAGCATCCGGGGACTACGAGCAGTACTTC. The full variable domain, with the rest looked up from reference TRBV9 and TRBJ2-7, is DSGVTQTPKHLITATGQRVTLRCSPRSGDLSVYWYQQSLDQGLQFLIQYYNGEERAKGNILERFSAQQFPDLHSELNLSSLELGDSALYFCASSVASGDYEQYFGPGTRLTVT.

A few counts support this clone. This chain uses TRBV2 with TRBJ1-1, with no clear D. Trimming shortened V by 0 bases and J by 5 bases, and 10 bases separated the two germline ends. CDR1 is SNHLY and CDR2 is FYNNEI in the germline V gene. CDR3 size: 14 residues. This chain's CDR3 is CASSEALTGTEAFF. CDR3 in DNA: TGTGCCAGCAGTGAAGCGCTTACGGGTACTGAAGCTTTCTTT. The whole variable domain, filled in from reference TRBV2 and TRBJ1-1, reads EPEVTQTPSHQVTQMGQEVILRCVPISNHLYFYWYRQILGQKVEFLVSFYNNEISEKSEIFDDQFSVERPDGSNFTLKIRSTKLEDSAMYFCASSEALTGTEAFFGQGTRLTVV.

The chain couples TRBV7-9 to TRBJ2-1, with 13 bases matching TRBD2. Germline V gene sequence: CDR1 SEHNR, CDR2 FQNEAQ (reference sequence). CDR3 length: 15 residues. The ends lost 6 bases at V and 9 bases at J; junction bases unmatched: 8. This CDR3 is CASRNWTSGSGEQFF. CDR3 DNA: TGTGCCAGCAGAAACTGGACTAGCGGGAGTGGTGAGCAGTTCTTC.

The gene calls are TRBV6-1 and TRBJ2-5, with 8 bases that match TRBD2. CDR3 length: 15 amino acids. The V gene's germline CDR1 is MNHNS and CDR2 SASEGT. V was clipped by 8 bases and J by 0 bases; unmatched bases: 8. CDR3: CASPRSGEDQETQYF. CDR3 DNA: TGTGCCAGCCCCCGTAGCGGGGAAGACCAAGAGACCCAGTACTTC.

CDR3 in amino acids: CASSLAFQVDSYNEQFF. The CDR3 nucleotides are TGTGCCAGCAGCTTGGCGTTCCAGGTCGACTCCTACAATGAGCAGTTCTTC. This chain links TRBV5-6 with TRBJ2-1; no firm D call. The germline gives CDR1 SGHDT, CDR2 YYEEEE. V gave up 0 bases and J gave up 0 bases, with 13 bases separating them. The CDR3 extends over 17 amino acids.

The chain carries TRBV10-3 and TRBJ2-5; the match to TRBD2 covers 8 bases. Germline CDR1 ENHRY, CDR2 SYGVKD. With 2 bases clipped from V and 5 bases from J, the junction kept 13 bases outside the gene matches. The CDR3 covers 17 residues. CDR3 in amino acids: CAISEGHGAGGLETQYF. CDR3 DNA sequence: TGTGCCATCAGTGAGGGCCATGGGGCGGGAGGATTGGAGACCCAGTACTTC.

V gene TRBV4-1 combines with J gene TRBJ2-3, with a possible D match to TRBD1 (5 bases). Between the trimmed V and J ends, which lost 3 bases and 5 bases, there was a span of 21 bases. The CDR3 sequence is 17 residues long. Per the germline V gene, CDR1 is MGHRA and CDR2 is YSYEKL. CDR3 in DNA: TGCGCCAGCAGCCAGCACCCCAGAATCAGGGCGGTAGATACGCAGTATTTT. Translating it yields CASSQHPRIRAVDTQYF.

This clone has only one observation. The V call is TRBV29-1, the J call TRBJ2-1; D uncertain. Germline CDR1 is SQVTM and CDR2 is ANQGSEA. The V and J ends lost 4 bases and 5 bases respectively, with 6 bases between them. The CDR3 loop spans 11 amino acids. CDR3 in DNA: TGCAGCGTTGCCACTAACAATGAGCAGTTCTTC. Its protein is CSVATNNEQFF.

The chain has TRBV18 and TRBJ1-2; maybe TRBD1 (5 bases). Trimming removed 0 bases from V and 3 bases from J, with 26 bases in between. Germline assignment: CDR1 KGHSH and CDR2 LQKENI. There are 20 residues in the CDR3. This CDR3 reads CASSPPSFWQTLGGYYGYTF. The CDR3 DNA is TGTGCCAGCTCACCACCCTCTTTTTGGCAGACCTTGGGGGGATACTATGGCTACACCTTC.

The chain recombines TRBV19 with TRBJ2-1, with D perhaps TRBD2 (6 bases). The V gene lost 0 bases and the J gene lost 13 bases, with 19 bases spanning the gap. The V gene's germline CDR1 is LNHDA and CDR2 SQIVND (reference sequence). CDR3 length equals 15 residues. The CDR3 bases are TGTGCCAGTAGTATAGATCTCGGCGGGGCCCCTCGTCAGTTCTTC. Amino acid sequence: CASSIDLGGAPRQFF.